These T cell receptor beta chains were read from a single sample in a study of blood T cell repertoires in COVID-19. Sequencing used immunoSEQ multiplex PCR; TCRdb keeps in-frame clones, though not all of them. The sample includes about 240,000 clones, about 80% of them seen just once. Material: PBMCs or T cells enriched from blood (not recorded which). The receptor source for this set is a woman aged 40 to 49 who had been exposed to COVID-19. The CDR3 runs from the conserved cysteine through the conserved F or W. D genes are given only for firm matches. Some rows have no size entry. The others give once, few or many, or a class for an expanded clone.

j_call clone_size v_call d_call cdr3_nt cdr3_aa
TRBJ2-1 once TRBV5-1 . TGCGCCAGCAGCTTAGGAGGGGGGGCCTCCAATGAGCAGTTCTTC CASSLGGGASNEQFF
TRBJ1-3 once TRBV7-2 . TGTGCCAGCAGCTTAGAGGGGCAAGGCCCCTTCTCTGGAAACACCATATATTTT CASSLEGQGPFSGNTIYF
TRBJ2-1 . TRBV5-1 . TGCGCCAGCAGCTTCACAGGCTTGAACTCCTACAATGAGCAGTTCTTC CASSFTGLNSYNEQFF
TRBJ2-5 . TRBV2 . TGTGCCAGCAGTGAATCCAGCGCCGGTCGAGAGACCCAGTACTTC CASSESSAGRETQYF
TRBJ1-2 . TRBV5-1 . TGCGCCAGCAGCTTGTCAATAGGAGATGGCTACACCTTC CASSLSIGDGYTF
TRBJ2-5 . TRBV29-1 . TGCAGCGTCCCAGATGGGGCAGGGACCCAGTACTTC CSVPDGAGTQYF
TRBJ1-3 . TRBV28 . TGTGCCAGCAGTGCTCTAGGGGGCTCTGGAAACACCATATATTTT CASSALGGSGNTIYF
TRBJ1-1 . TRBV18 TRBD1 TGTGCCAGCTCACCACTAGGTGGGGGACAGGGTACTGAAGCTTTCTTT CASSPLGGGQGTEAFF
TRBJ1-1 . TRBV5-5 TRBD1 TGTGCCAGCAGCCCCGACAGGGCCACTGAAGCTTTCTTT CASSPDRATEAFF
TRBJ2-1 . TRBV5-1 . TGCGCCAGCAGCGCCGCGACCGGGACAACCTACAATGAGCAGTTCTTC CASSAATGTTYNEQFF
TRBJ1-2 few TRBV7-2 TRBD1 TGTGCCAGCAGCCCTAGGGGGCAGGACGACTATGGCTACACCTTC CASSPRGQDDYGYTF
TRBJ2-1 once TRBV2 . TGTGCCAGCAGTGACAGGGTGCCTTCAAATGAGCAGTTCTTC CASSDRVPSNEQFF
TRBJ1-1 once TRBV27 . TGTGCCAGCTCTAGGAAGGTCTATTCGAACACTGAAGCTTTCTTT CASSRKVYSNTEAFF
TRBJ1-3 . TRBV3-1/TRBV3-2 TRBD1 TGTGCCAGCAGCCAGCGACAGGGGGCGAATGGAAACACCATATATTTT CASSQRQGANGNTIYF
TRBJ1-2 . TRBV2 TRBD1 TGTGCCAGCAGGGAAACCGGGACAGGGAACGGCTACACCTTC CASRETGTGNGYTF
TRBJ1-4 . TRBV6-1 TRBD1 TGTGCCAGCAGTGAAGCGATGGGACAGGGGGAAAAACTGTTTTTT CASSEAMGQGEKLFF
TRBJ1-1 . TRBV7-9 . TGTGCCAGCAGCCCCCGGGGGGGGAACACTGAAGCTTTCTTT CASSPRGGNTEAFF
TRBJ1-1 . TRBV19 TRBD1 TGTGCCAGTCGGGACAGCCGTAACACTGAAGCTTTCTTT CASRDSRNTEAFF
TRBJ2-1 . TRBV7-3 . TGTGCCAGCAGCCTGGACAGTAATGAGCAGTTCTTC CASSLDSNEQFF
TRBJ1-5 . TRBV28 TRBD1 TGTGCCAGCAGTCTGACAGGGATGAGTCAGCCCCAGCATTTT CASSLTGMSQPQHF
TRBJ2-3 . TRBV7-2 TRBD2 TGTGCCAGCAGCCCGCGGACTAGCGGGGGGGCCCGCACAGATACGCAGTATTTT CASSPRTSGGARTDTQYF
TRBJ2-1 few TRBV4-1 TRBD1 TGCGCCAGCAGCCAGCCGGACAGGGCCCCCTACAATGAGCAGTTCTTC CASSQPDRAPYNEQFF
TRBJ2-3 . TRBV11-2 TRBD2 TGTGCCAGCAGCTTACTAGCGGGGGGGGAGAGGACAGATACGCAGTATTTT CASSLLAGGERTDTQYF
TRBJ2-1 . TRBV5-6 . TGTGCCAGCAGCCCACTAGCACAGGATGAGCAGTTCTTC CASSPLAQDEQFF
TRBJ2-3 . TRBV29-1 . TGCAGCGTTTGGGGGGTCAGTGGCACAGATACGCAGTATTTT CSVWGVSGTDTQYF
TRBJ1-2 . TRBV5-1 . TGCGCCAGCAGACCACCAGGGATACCTAACTATGGCTACACCTTC CASRPPGIPNYGYTF
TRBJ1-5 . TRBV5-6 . TGTGCCAGCAGCTTGGCTGGACAGAGAAATCAGCCCCAGCATTTT CASSLAGQRNQPQHF
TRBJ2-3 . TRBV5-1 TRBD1 TGCGCCAGCAGCTCGGGACAGAGCACAGATACGCAGTATTTT CASSSGQSTDTQYF
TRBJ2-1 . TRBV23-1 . TGCGCCAGCGGCAGACAGGACCTGCACAATGAGCAGTTCTTC CASGRQDLHNEQFF
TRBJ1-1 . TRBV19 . TGTGCCAGCGGAGATTTTGAAGCTTTCTTT CASGDFEAFF
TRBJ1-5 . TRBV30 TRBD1 TGTGCCTGGAGCGCTCCGGGACAGTCTAATCAGCCCCAGCATTTT CAWSAPGQSNQPQHF
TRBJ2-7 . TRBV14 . TGTGCCAGCAGCCACCCAGGCGACTCCTACGAGCAGTACTTC CASSHPGDSYEQYF
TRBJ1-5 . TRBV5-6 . TGTGCCAGCAGCTCCGGTTGGGGGGAAGGGCCCCAGCATTTT CASSSGWGEGPQHF
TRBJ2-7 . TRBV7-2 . TGTGCCAGCAGCTTAGGCGGAAGGGGATACGAGCAGTACTTC CASSLGGRGYEQYF
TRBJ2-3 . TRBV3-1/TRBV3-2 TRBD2 TGTGCCAGCAGTCCCCCAACTAGCGGGGGGGCTGGTACGCAGTATTTT CASSPPTSGGAGTQYF
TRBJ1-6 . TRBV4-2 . TGTGCCAGCAGCCAAGATGGGGCAGGTATTAGGTCACCCCTCCACTTT CASSQDGAGIRSPLHF
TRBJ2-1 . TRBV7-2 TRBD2 TGTGCCAGCAGCCCTACTAGCGGCTCCTACAATGAGCAGTTCTTC CASSPTSGSYNEQFF
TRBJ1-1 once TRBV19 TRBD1 TGTGCCAGTAGTGGGACAGGGGCCGTCTTGAACACTGAAGCTTTCTTT CASSGTGAVLNTEAFF
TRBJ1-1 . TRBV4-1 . TGCGCCAGCAGCCAAGGGACCCCAGGGATCACTGAAGCTTTCTTT CASSQGTPGITEAFF
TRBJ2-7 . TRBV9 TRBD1 TGTGCCAGCAGCGTTCAGGGGGACTCCTACGAGCAGTACTTC CASSVQGDSYEQYF
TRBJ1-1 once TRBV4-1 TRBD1 TGCGCCAGCAGCCAGAACAGGGGGCCGAACACTGAAGCTTTCTTT CASSQNRGPNTEAFF